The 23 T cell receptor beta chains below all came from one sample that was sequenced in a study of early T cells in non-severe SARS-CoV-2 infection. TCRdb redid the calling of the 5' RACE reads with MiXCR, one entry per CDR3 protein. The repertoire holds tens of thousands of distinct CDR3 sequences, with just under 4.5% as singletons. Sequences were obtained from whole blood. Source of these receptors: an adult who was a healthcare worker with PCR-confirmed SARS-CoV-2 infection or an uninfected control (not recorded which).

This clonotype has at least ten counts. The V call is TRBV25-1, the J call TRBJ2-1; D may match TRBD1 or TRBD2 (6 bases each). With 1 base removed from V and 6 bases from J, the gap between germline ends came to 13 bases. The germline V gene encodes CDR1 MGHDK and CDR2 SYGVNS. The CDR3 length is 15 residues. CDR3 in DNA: TGTGCCAGCAGTGAATTGGGGGGCAGGGCCAATGAGCAGTTCTTC. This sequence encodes CASSELGGRANEQFF.

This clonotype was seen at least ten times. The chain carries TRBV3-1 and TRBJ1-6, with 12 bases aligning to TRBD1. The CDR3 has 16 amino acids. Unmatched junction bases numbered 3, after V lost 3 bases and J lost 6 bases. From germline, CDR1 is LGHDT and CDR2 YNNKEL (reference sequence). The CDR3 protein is CASSHGTGGLNSPLHF. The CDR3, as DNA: TGTGCCAGCAGCCACGGGACAGGGGGCCTTAATTCACCCCTCCACTTT.

CDR3 in DNA: TGTGCCAGTAGTACTGGGGGGACAGATACGCAGTATTTT. Its protein product is CASSTGGTDTQYF. The chain couples TRBV19 to TRBJ2-3; possible D gene TRBD2, 6 bases. The CDR3 contains 13 residues. Between the trimmed V and J ends, which lost 4 bases and 3 bases, there was a span of 8 bases. The germline V gene has CDR1 LNHDA and CDR2 SQIVND (reference sequence).

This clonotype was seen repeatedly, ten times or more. CDR3 bases: TGTGCCAGCAGAAACAGCGGGAGTATAGGCGAGCAGTACTTC. Translation gives CASRNSGSIGEQYF. The rearrangement links TRBV12-3 or TRBV12-4 to TRBJ2-7; 8 nucleotides match TRBD2. The CDR3 consists of 14 residues. Losses at the gene ends were 6 bases for V and 6 bases for J; bases not matched to a gene: 10.

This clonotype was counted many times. The CDR3, as DNA: TGTGCCAGCAGTGTCCTAAGCGGGAACTCCAATGAGCAGTTCTTC. Amino acid sequence: CASSVLSGNSNEQFF. The J gene is TRBJ2-1, the V gene TRBV25-1, with TRBD2 matching 7 bases. V gave up 4 bases and J gave up 6 bases; unmatched junction bases: 9. CDR1 MGHDK and CDR2 SYGVNS come from the germline V gene. The CDR3 contains 15 residues.

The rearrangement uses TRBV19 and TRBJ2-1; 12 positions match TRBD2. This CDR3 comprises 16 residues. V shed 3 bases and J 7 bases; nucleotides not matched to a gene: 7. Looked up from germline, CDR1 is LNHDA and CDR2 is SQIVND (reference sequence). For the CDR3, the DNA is TGTGCCAGTAGTATGTCACTGACTAGCGGGAGTAATGAGCAGTTCTTC. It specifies CASSMSLTSGSNEQFF.

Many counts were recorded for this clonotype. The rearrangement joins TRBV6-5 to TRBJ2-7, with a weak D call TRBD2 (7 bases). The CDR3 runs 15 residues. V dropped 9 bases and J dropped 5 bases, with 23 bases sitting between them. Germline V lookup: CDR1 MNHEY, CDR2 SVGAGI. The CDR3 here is CASSRGPGGNDEQYF. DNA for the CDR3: TGTGCCAGTAGCCGGGGGCCCGGGGGGAACGACGAGCAGTACTTC.

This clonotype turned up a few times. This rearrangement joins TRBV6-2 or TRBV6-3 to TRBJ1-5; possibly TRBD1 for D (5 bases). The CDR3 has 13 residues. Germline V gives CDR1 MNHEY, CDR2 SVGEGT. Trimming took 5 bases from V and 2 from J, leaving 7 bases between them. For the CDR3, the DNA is TGTGCCAGCAGTCCACAGGGCAATCAGCCCCAGCATTTT. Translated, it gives CASSPQGNQPQHF.

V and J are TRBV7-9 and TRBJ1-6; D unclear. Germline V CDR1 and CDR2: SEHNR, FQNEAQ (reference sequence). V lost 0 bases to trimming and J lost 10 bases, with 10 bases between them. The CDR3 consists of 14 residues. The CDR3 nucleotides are TGTGCCAGCAGCTTAGCTGGGAGAGGCTCACCCCTCCACTTT. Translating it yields CASSLAGRGSPLHF.

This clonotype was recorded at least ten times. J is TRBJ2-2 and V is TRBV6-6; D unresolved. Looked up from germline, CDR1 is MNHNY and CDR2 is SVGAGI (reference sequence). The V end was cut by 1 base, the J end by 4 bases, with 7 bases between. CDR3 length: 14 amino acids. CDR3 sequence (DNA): TGTGCCAGCAGTTACTGGAAGAGCACCGGGGAGCTGTTTTTT. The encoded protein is CASSYWKSTGELFF.

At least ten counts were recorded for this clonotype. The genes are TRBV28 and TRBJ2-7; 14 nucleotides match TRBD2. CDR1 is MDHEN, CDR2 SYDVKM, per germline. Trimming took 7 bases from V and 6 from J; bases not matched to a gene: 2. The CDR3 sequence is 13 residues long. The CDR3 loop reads CASTGLAGGEQYF. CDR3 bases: TGTGCCAGCACCGGACTAGCGGGAGGCGAGCAGTACTTC. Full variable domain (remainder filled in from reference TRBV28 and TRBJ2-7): DVKVTQSSRYLVKRTGEKVFLECVQDMDHENMFWYRQDPGLGLRLIYFSYDVKMKEKGDIPEGYSVSREKKERFSLILESASTNQTSMYLCASTGLAGGEQYFGPGTRLTVT.

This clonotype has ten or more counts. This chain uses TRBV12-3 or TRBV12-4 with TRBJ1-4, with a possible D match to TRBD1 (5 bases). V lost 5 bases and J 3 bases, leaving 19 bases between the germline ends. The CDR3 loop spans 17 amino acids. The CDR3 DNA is TGTGCCAGCAGTGCCTCAGATCGGGGGGGACCTAATGAAAAACTGTTTTTT. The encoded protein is CASSASDRGGPNEKLFF.

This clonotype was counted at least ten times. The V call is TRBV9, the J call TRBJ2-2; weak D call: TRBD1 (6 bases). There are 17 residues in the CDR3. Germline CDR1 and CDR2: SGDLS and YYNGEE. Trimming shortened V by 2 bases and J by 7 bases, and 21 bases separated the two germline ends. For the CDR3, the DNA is TGTGCCAGCAGCGTGGGGGTGACAGGTTCACTCGGCGGGGAGCTGTTTTTT. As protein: CASSVGVTGSLGGELFF.

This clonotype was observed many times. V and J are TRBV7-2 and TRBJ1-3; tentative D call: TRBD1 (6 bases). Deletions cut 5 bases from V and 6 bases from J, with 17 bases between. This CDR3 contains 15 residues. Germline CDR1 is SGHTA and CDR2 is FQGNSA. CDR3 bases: TGTGCCAGCAGCCGGAGGCCACAGGGAACAAACACCATATATTTT. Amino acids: CASSRRPQGTNTIYF.

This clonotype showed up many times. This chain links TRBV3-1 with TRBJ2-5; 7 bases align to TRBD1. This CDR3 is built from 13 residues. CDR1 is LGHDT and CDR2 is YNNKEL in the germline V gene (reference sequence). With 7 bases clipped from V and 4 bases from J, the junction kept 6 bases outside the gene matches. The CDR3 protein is CASTPRGRETQYF. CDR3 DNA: TGTGCCAGCACCCCCAGGGGGAGAGAGACCCAGTACTTC.

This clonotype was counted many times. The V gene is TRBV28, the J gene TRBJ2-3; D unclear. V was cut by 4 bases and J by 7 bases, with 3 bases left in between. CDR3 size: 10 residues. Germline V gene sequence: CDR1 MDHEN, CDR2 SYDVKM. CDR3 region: CASSSNTQYF. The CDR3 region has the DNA TGTGCCAGCAGTTCGAATACGCAGTATTTT.

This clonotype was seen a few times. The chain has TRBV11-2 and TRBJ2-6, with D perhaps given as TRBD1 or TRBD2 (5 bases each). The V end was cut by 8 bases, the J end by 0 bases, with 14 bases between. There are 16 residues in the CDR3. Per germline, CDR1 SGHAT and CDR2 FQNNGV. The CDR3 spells CASGPGTSSGANVLTF. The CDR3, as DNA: TGTGCCAGCGGTCCCGGGACCTCCTCTGGGGCCAACGTCCTGACTTTC.

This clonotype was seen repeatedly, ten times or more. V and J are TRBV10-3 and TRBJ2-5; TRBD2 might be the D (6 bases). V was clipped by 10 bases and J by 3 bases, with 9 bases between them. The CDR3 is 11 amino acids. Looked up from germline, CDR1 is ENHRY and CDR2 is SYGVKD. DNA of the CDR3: TGTGCCACCAGGGAGGAAGAGACCCAGTACTTC. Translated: CATREEETQYF.

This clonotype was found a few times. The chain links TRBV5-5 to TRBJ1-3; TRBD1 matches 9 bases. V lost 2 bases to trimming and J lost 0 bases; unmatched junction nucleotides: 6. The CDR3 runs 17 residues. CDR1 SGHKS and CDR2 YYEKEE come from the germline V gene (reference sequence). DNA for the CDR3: TGTGCCAGCAGCTTACCGACAGGGGGGCCCTCTGGAAACACCATATATTTT. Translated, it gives CASSLPTGGPSGNTIYF.

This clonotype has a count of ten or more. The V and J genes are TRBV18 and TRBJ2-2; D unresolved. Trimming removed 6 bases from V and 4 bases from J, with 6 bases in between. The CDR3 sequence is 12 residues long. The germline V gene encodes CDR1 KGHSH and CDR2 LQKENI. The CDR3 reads CASSQVTGELFF. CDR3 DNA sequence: TGTGCCAGCTCGCAGGTCACCGGGGAGCTGTTTTTT.

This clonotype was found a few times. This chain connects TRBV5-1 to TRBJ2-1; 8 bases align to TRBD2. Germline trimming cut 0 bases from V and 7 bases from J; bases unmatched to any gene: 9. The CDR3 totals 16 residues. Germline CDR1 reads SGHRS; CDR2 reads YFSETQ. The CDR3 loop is CASSLELAGSRNEQFF. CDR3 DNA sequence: TGCGCCAGCAGCTTGGAGTTAGCGGGATCGCGAAATGAGCAGTTCTTC.

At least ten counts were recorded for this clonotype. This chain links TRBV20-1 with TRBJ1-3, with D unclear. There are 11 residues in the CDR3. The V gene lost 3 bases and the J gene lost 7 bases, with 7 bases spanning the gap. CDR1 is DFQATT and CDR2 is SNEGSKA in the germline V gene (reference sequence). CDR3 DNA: TGCAGTGCTAGGTCTGCGAACACCATATATTTT. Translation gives CSARSANTIYF.

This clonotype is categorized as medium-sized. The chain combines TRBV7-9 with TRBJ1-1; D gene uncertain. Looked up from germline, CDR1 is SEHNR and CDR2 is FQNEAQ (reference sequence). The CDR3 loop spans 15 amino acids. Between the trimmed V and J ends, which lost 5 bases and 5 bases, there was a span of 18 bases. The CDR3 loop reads CASSPRAPRGTEAFF. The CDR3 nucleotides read TGTGCCAGCAGCCCGCGGGCCCCCCGAGGGACTGAAGCTTTCTTT.